This T cell receptor (beta chain) appears in the sequencing data of a study of T cell repertoires in cytomegalovirus infection. This clonotype was seen a handful of times. Its antigen is not identified. The CDR3 sequence is 15 residues long. CDR1 is SEHNR and CDR2 is FQNEAQ in the germline V gene (reference sequence). V gave up 5 bases and J gave up 4 bases; unmatched junction bases: 10. TCRdb reprocessed the reads via MiXCR and lists one record per CDR3 protein. The sample gives fewer than 60,000 distinct CDR3 sequences, roughly a fifth of which show up once; roughly 75% is in the top ten. The study, taken as a whole, reports: HLA-C-restricted, CMV-specific TCR beta clonotypes were dominant ex vivo.

Source: CD8+ T cells from cultured PBMCs, taken from culture after CMV antigen stimulation. The clonotype was recovered from a human donor in good health (CMV status not recorded). Some clones in this sample may be carry-over from other donors' samples. This sequence joins TRBV7-9 and TRBJ2-7, with 8 bases aligning to TRBD1. CDR3 nucleotide sequence: TGTGCCAGCAGCCTTGACAGGGGCTTTAGGTACGAGCAGTACTTC. Its protein is CASSLDRGFRYEQYF.